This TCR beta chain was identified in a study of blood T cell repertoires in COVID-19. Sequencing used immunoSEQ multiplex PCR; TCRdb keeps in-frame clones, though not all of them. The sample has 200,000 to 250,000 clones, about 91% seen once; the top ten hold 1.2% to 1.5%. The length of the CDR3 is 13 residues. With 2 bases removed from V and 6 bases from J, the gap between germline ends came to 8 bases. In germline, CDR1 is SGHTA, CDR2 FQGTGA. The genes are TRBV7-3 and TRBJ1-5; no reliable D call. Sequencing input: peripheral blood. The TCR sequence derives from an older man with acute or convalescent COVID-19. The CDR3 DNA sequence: TGTGCCAGCAGCTTAGAGCCTCGTCAGCCCCAGCATTTT. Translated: CASSLEPRQPQHF. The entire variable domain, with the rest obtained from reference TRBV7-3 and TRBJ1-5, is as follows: GAGVSQTPSNKVTEKGKYVELRCDPISGHTALYWYRQSLGQGPEFLIYFQGTGAADDSGLPNDRFFAVRPEGSVSTLKIQRTERGDSAVYLCASSLEPRQPQHFGDGTRLSIL.